This record looks at one T cell receptor beta chain sequence and its context. The germline V gene has CDR1 SGHAT and CDR2 FQNNGV. This CDR3 is 16 amino acids long. Trimming took 1 base from V and 2 from J, leaving 15 bases between them. The data stem from a study of shared clonotypes between healthy human individuals. Clones were read by immunoSEQ multiplex PCR, and TCRdb kept only the in-frame ones, dropping some. Here the sample spans over 150,000 clones, about 68% being singletons. The chain carries TRBV11-2 and TRBJ2-7, with D maybe TRBD2 (6 bases). This clonotype originated in a man aged 30 to 45 in good health. Sequencing was carried out using memory CD4+ T cells sorted from blood. The subset is: CD45RA-negative fraction. CDR3 loop: CASSLALGGKAYEQYF. Written as DNA, the CDR3 is TGTGCCAGCAGCTTAGCCCTCGGAGGGAAAGCCTACGAGCAGTACTTC.